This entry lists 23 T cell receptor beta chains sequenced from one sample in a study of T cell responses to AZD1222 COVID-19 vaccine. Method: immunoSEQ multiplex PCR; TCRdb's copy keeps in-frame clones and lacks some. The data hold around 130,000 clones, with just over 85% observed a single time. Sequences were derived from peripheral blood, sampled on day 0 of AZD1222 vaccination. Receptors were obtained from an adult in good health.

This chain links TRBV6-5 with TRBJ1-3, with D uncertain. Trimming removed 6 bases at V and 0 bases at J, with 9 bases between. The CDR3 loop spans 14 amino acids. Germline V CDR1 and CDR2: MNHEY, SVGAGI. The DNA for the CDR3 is TGTGCCAGCAGGCAAGGATTCTCTGGAAACACCATATATTTT. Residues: CASRQGFSGNTIYF.

Here the CDR3 reads CASSLVGAQGPASEAFF. CDR3 nucleotides: TGTGCCAGCAGCTTGGTCGGGGCCCAGGGGCCGGCTTCGGAAGCTTTCTTT. The chain couples TRBV5-4 to TRBJ1-1; D possibly corresponds to TRBD1 (6 bases). The CDR3 is 17 residues long. Looked up from germline, CDR1 is SGHNT and CDR2 is YYREEE (reference sequence). V was cut by 0 bases and J by 8 bases, with 23 bases left in between.

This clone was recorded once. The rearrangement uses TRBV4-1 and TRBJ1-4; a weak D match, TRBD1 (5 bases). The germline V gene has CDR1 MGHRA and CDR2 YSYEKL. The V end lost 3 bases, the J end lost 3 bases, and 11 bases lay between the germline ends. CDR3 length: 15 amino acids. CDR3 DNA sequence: TGCGCCAGCAGCCAGTCGGGGGTGGCTAATGAAAAACTGTTTTTT. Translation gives CASSQSGVANEKLFF.

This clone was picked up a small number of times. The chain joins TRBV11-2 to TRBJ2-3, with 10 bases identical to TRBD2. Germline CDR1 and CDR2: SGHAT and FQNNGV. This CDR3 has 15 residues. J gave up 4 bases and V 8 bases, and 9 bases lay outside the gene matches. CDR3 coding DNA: TGTGCCAGCGGGCACCAGCGGGGGGGCTCAGATACGCAGTATTTT. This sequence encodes CASGHQRGGSDTQYF.

The CDR3 DNA reads TGTGCCAGCTTTAGGGATGGCTACACCTTC. Translated: CASFRDGYTF. This sequence joins TRBV7-8 and TRBJ1-2; D unresolved. V was trimmed by 8 bases and J by 6 bases, leaving 7 bases between them. Per the germline V gene, CDR1 is SGHVS and CDR2 is FQNEAQ. The CDR3 has 10 residues.

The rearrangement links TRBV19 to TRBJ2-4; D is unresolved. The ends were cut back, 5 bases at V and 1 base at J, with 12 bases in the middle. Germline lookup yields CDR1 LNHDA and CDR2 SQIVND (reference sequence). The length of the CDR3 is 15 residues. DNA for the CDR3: TGTGCCAGTAGTTTCAGGTGGGCTGCCAAAAACATTCAGTACTTC. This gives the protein CASSFRWAAKNIQYF.

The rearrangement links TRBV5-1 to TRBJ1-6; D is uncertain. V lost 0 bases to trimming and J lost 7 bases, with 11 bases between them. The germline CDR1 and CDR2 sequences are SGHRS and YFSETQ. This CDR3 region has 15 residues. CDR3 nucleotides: TGCGCCAGCAGCTTGGATGGGCTGCGGAATTCACCCCTCCACTTT. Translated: CASSLDGLRNSPLHF.

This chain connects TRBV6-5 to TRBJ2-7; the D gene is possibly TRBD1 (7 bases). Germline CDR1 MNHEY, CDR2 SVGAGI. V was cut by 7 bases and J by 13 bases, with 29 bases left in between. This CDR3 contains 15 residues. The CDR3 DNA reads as TGTGCCAGCACCCGACAGGGTCTTGTGTCTGAGGAGGGATACTTC. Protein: CASTRQGLVSEEGYF.

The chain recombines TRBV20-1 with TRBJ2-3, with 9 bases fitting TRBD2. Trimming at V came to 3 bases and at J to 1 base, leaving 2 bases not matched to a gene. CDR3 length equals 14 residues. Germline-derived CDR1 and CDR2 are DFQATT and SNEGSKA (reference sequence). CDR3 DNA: TGCAGTGCTAGTAAGCGGGGGGGCACAGATACGCAGTATTTT. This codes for CSASKRGGTDTQYF.

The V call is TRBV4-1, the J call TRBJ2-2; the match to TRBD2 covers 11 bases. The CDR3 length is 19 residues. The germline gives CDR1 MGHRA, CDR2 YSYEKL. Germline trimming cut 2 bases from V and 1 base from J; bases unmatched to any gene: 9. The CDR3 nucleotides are TGCGCCAGCAGCCAATTCATTCGACTAGCGGGGAGGAACACCGGGGAGCTGTTTTTT. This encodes CASSQFIRLAGRNTGELFF.

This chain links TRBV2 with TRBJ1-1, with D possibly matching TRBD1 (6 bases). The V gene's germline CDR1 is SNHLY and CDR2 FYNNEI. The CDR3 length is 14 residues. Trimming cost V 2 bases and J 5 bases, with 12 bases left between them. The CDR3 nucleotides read TGTGCCAGCAGTGAACGGGGAGGGGGAACTGAAGCTTTCTTT. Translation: CASSERGGGTEAFF.

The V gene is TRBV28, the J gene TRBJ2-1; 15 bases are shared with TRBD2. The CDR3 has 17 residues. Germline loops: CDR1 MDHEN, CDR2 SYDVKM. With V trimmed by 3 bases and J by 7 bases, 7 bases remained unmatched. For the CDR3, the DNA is TGTGCCAGCAGTTTTGGGACTAGCGGGAGGTCCTGGAATGAGCAGTTCTTC. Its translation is CASSFGTSGRSWNEQFF.

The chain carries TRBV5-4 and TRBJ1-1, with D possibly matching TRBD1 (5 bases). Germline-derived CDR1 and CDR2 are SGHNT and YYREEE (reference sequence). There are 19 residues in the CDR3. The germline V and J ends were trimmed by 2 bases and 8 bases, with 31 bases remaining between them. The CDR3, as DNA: TGTGCCAGCAGCTTCGGTACAGGTCGTCTAGGGCGCTCGCCGTTCGAAGCTTTCTTT. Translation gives CASSFGTGRLGRSPFEAFF.

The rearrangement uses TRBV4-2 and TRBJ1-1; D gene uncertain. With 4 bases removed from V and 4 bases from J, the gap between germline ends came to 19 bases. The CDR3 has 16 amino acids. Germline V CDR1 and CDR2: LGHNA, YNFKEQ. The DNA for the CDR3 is TGTGCCAGCAGCCCACATGGCGCCACCCGGGGCACTGAAGCTTTCTTT. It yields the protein CASSPHGATRGTEAFF.

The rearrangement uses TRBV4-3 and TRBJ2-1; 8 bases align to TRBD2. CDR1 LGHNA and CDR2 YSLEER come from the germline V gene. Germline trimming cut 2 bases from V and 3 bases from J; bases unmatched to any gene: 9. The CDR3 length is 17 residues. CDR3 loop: CASSQKASGGLYNEQFF. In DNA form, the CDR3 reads TGCGCCAGCAGCCAAAAAGCGAGCGGGGGCCTCTACAATGAGCAGTTCTTC.

The CDR3 nucleotides are TGTGCCAGCCCTACTGGGGATACGCAGTATTTT. Its translation is CASPTGDTQYF. V gene TRBV18 combines with J gene TRBJ2-3; D call uncertain. Trimming left V 8 bases short and J 6 bases short, with 9 bases between. The CDR3 has 11 amino acids. CDR1 KGHSH and CDR2 LQKENI come from the germline V gene.

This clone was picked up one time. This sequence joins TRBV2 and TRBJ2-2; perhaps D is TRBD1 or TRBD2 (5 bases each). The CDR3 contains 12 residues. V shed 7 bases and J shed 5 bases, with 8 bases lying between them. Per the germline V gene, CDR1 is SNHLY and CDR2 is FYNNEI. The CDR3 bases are TGTGCCAGCAATTGGGGGACCGGGGAGCTGTTTTTT. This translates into CASNWGTGELFF.

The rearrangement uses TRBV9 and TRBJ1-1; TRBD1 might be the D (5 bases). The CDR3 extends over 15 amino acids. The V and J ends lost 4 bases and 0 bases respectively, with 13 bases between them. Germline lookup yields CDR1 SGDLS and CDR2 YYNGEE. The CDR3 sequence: CASSLGQAMNTEAFF. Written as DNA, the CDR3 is TGTGCCAGCAGCCTGGGGCAAGCTATGAACACTGAAGCTTTCTTT.

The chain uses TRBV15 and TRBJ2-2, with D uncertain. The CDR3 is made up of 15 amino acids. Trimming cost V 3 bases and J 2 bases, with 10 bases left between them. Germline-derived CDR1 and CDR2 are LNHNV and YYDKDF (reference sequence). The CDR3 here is CATSSAILNTGELFF. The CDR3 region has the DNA TGTGCCACCAGCAGTGCTATCTTAAACACCGGGGAGCTGTTTTTT.

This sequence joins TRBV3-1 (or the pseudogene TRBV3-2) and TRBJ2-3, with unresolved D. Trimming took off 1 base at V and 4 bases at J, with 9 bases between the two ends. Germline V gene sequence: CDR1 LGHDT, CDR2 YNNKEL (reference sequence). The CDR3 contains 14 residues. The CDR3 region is CASSQVVAADTQYF. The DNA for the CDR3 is TGTGCCAGCAGCCAAGTGGTAGCAGCAGATACGCAGTATTTT.

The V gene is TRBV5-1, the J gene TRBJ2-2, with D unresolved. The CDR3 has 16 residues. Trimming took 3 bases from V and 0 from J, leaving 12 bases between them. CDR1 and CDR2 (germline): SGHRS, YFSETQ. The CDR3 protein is CASSWARTSNTGELFF. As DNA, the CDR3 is TGCGCCAGCAGCTGGGCCAGGACCTCGAACACCGGGGAGCTGTTTTTT.

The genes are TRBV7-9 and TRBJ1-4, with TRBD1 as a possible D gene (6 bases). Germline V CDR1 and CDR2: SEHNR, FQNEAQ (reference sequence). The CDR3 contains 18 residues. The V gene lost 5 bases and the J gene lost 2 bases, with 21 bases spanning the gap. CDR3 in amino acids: CASSRMVQTGPTNEKLFF. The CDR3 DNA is TGTGCCAGCAGCCGAATGGTGCAGACAGGCCCCACTAATGAAAAACTGTTTTTT. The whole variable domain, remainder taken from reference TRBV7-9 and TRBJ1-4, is DTGVSQNPRHKITKRGQNVTFRCDPISEHNRLYWYRQTLGQGPEFLTYFQNEAQLEKSRLLSDRFSAERPKGSFSTLEIQRTEQGDSAMYLCASSRMVQTGPTNEKLFFGSGTQLSVL.

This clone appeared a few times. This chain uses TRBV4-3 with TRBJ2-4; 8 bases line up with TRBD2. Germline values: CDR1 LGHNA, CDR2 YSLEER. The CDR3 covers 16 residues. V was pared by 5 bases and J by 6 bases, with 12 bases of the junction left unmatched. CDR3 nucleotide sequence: TGCGCCAGCAGCGAAACCCGCGGGGGGCTGGGAAACATTCAGTACTTC. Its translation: CASSETRGGLGNIQYF.